This T cell receptor (beta chain) is drawn from a study of T cell responses to AZD1222 COVID-19 vaccine (dated by TCRdb to the early 2020s). Turning to the overall study: Because spike-specific TCR depth and breadth did not differ between the two schedules, AZD1222 recipients who got a second dose at roughly 4 weeks were pooled with those who got a second dose at roughly 12 weeks. Trial participants were enrolled by age into subgroups of 18-55, 56-69 and 70-plus years, and about 150, 27 and 61 TCR-sequenced participants, respectively, were included in these subgroups. TCR sequencing was performed for 230 to 250 trial participants, of whom about 200 were given two doses of AZD1222 and around 25 were given two doses of MenACWY control vaccine.

The CDR3 regions of human TCRbeta chains were subjected to immunosequencing. Per the original workflow: TCRs in the repertoires were compared against a reference library of SARS-CoV-2-specific TCRs that had been generated with the MIRA antigen-specificity platform. Breadth meant the fraction of unique TCRs that were SARS-CoV-2-associated, whereas depth meant the fraction of total T cells that were SARS-CoV-2-associated. Using the MIRA data, each spike-specific TCR was mapped to the spike region that the TCR reacts to and placed in a CD4 or CD8 class. Log10-transformed breadth and depth values were compared by one-way ANOVA with Sidak's multiple comparisons tests. As stored in TCRdb, this immuneACCESS dataset retains in-frame rearrangements with V and J assigned. A fraction of the clones does not appear; measured against another copy, unresolved V genes explain less than half of the discrepancy, and the remainder lacks a known reason. V, J and clone size are those of that table, while D and trimming were read from the DNA. This sample holds about 120,000 clones; less than 95% were observed only once. 5.4% of the sample rests with the top ten.

What the research found in general, with its limitations: After two AZD1222 doses, both the breadth and the depth of spike-specific TCRs were significantly higher than at day 0 and than in MenACWY recipients. Vaccine-associated CD4 TCRs spanned the whole spike protein, with dominant responses in regions 160-218 and 743-854. Nearly half of unique spike-specific TCRs reportedly recognized epitopes outside regions mutated in the B.1.351 and B.1.1.7 variants. Most participants were white British and females outnumbered males, and the authors suggested that clonal diversity may have been underestimated. Conclusions about previously exposed vaccinees are limited, since just five to seven AZD1222 recipients were seropositive for SARS-CoV-2 at baseline. Because no samples from the day 14 peak response were available, repertoires could be characterized only after the peak T cell response. In the small 56-69-year group, the increase in depth fell short of significance, most likely because of low power.

Taken with the paper, the label for time point translates to: baseline before first vaccination. Vaccinee samples were obtained from the UK trials COV001 and COV002, which included a single-blind randomized controlled phase 2/3 trial of AZD1222 (ChAdOx1 nCoV-19) in healthy adults. For TCRbeta chain sequencing, PBMC samples were collected from trial participants at day 0 and at day 28 after the second dose. Concerning this clone: What antigen it recognizes has not been identified. No quality values exist for individual bases; no much larger clone is one base distant.

In the germline V gene, CDR1 corresponds to KGHDR and CDR2 to SFDVKD. The CDR3 has 14 amino acids, counting the end cysteine and phenylalanine. CDR3 DNA is the only sequence kept; it has 42 bases, read in frame from the first base. From V the trimming removes 9 bases and from J it removes 1 base, while the gene matches leave 5 bases of the junction unaccounted for. Recombination connected TRBV24-1 to TRBJ2-1, with 7 bases aligning to TRBD1. The starting material was peripheral blood, obtained on day 0 of AZD1222 vaccination. The receptor was derived from an adult in good health. The nucleotides are TGTGCCACCCGGGACAGCTCATCCTACAATGAGCAGTTCTTC. The translation is CATRDSSSYNEQFF.